This passage covers 23 T cell receptor beta chains from one sample sequenced in a study of blood T cells in healthy people across ages. A sample-barcoded 5' primer and a J-beta primer mix were used in a second PCR of about 6 to 12 cycles. Each CDR3 protein is one row after TCRdb ran MiXCR on the 5' RACE reads. The sample gives some 1.7 million distinct CDR3 sequences, 25% to 30% of which show up once; 7.7% is in the top ten. The sample comprised blood. These receptors were collected from a woman aged 30 to 39 in good health.

Many counts were recorded for this clonotype. The chain couples TRBV12-3 or TRBV12-4 to TRBJ2-5, with a tentative D call TRBD1 (6 bases). V was cut by 2 bases and J by 7 bases, with 11 bases left in between. This CDR3 is 13 amino acids long. CDR3 protein: CASSLRGRGTQYF. As DNA, the CDR3 is TGTGCCAGCAGTTTACGGGGCAGGGGGACCCAGTACTTC.

The chain combines TRBV11-2 with TRBJ2-5, with D tentatively TRBD1 (8 bases). The CDR3 runs to 15 residues. Trimming stripped 5 bases from V and 11 bases from J, with 24 bases between. Germline loops: CDR1 SGHAT, CDR2 FQNNGV. CDR3 in DNA: TGTGCCAGCAGCAACGACAGGGGACGGGAGGCGGCGCAGTACTTC. Encoded protein: CASSNDRGREAAQYF.

CDR3 residues: CASNGGPDTQYF. Written as DNA, the CDR3 is TGTGCCAGCAACGGGGGGCCCGATACGCAGTATTTT. V is TRBV6-5 and J is TRBJ2-3, with D perhaps matching TRBD2 (7 bases). The germline gives CDR1 MNHEY, CDR2 SVGAGI. The CDR3 has 12 amino acids. V lost 7 bases, J lost 6 bases, and 11 bases lay in between.

J is TRBJ2-1 and V is TRBV7-2; TRBD2 matches at 7 bases. The CDR3 runs to 14 residues. The germline CDR1 and CDR2 sequences are SGHTA and FQGNSA. The ends lost 1 base at V and 9 bases at J; junction bases unmatched: 6. CDR3 in DNA: TGTGCCAGCAGCTTAGTGGGCGGGGGTAGTGAGCAGTTCTTC. Translation: CASSLVGGGSEQFF.

This clonotype was counted ten times or more. The chain combines TRBV2 with TRBJ2-7; 10 nucleotides align to TRBD1. CDR1 and CDR2 (germline): SNHLY, FYNNEI. J was trimmed by 4 bases and V by 3 bases; bases with no gene match: 6. CDR3 length equals 15 residues. CDR3 bases: TGTGCCAGCAGTGACCGCGACAGGGGGCAATACGAGCAGTACTTC. Protein sequence: CASSDRDRGQYEQYF.

The sample holds many counts of this clonotype. V and J are TRBV10-3 and TRBJ2-1, with TRBD2 identical over 7 bases. The length of the CDR3 is 12 residues. Germline CDR1 reads ENHRY; CDR2 reads SYGVKD. The CDR3: CAAGAHYNEQFF. The DNA of the CDR3 is TGTGCGGCGGGAGCGCACTACAATGAGCAGTTCTTC.

The chain uses TRBV15 and TRBJ2-2; D is ambiguous. Trimming cost V 6 bases and J 4 bases, with 9 bases left between them. CDR1 and CDR2 (germline): LNHNV, YYDKDF (reference sequence). The CDR3 covers 13 residues. The CDR3 is CATRSRSTGELFF. CDR3 coding DNA: TGTGCCACCAGGAGTCGTTCCACCGGGGAGCTGTTTTTT.

This clonotype was observed a handful of times. The chain joins TRBV20-1 to TRBJ1-5, with D hard to call. The CDR3 loop spans 13 amino acids. Germline assignment: CDR1 DFQATT and CDR2 SNEGSKA (reference sequence). The V end was cut by 1 base, the J end by 5 bases, with 9 bases between. This chain's CDR3 is CSARGAPDQPQHF. The CDR3 DNA sequence: TGCAGTGCTAGAGGGGCCCCGGATCAGCCCCAGCATTTT.

The CDR3 DNA reads TGTGCCACCAGTGAGACGGACAGCGGCACAGATACGCAGTATTTT. The encoded protein is CATSETDSGTDTQYF. The rearrangement joins TRBV24-1 to TRBJ2-3; possibly TRBD1 for D (6 bases). The CDR3 is 15 residues long. Trimming removed 4 bases at V and 1 base at J, with 11 bases between. Germline CDR1 reads KGHDR; CDR2 reads SFDVKD.

This CDR3 reads CASSYGYNQPQHF. The CDR3 coding sequence is TGTGCCAGCAGTTACGGGTATAATCAGCCCCAGCATTTT. The chain employs TRBV6-2 or TRBV6-3 and TRBJ1-5; D call uncertain. V shed 2 bases and J shed 4 bases, with 6 bases lying between them. CDR3 length: 13 residues. Per the germline V gene, CDR1 is MNHEY and CDR2 is SVGEGT.

In this sample, this clonotype turned up a few times. An end of the junction does not agree with germline; a read error may underlie this. The chain links TRBV6-2 or TRBV6-3 to TRBJ2-7; 8 bases fit TRBD1. CDR1 is MNHEY and CDR2 is SVGEGT in the germline V gene. The CDR3 is 17 amino acids. The CDR3 DNA sequence: TGTGTCAGCAGACCCGGACAGAGGACAGGGATCTCCTACGAGCAGTACTTC. This encodes CVSRPGQRTGISYEQYF.

This clonotype was counted at least ten times. The chain employs TRBV28 and TRBJ2-7, with TRBD1 matching over 12 bases. CDR1 and CDR2 (germline): MDHEN, SYDVKM. This CDR3 region has 15 residues. V lost 4 bases and J lost 6; bases outside the gene matches: 7. DNA for the CDR3: TGTGCCAGCAGTTCTACCGGGACAGGGGGCCTCGAGCAGTACTTC. Translated, it gives CASSSTGTGGLEQYF.

The rearrangement uses TRBV6-1 and TRBJ2-1; D not certain. This CDR3 is built from 11 residues. V lost 5 bases, J lost 10 bases, and 9 bases lay in between. CDR1 and CDR2 from the germline V gene are MNHNS and SASEGT. The CDR3 nucleotides read TGTGCCAGCAGTATAAATGAAGAGCAGTTCTTC. Protein product: CASSINEEQFF.

In this sample, this clonotype turned up a few times. The CDR3 here is CSVSVTGTGELFF. The CDR3 bases are TGCAGCGTTAGCGTCACGGGAACCGGGGAGCTGTTTTTT. The chain is built from TRBV29-1 and TRBJ2-2; TRBD2 is a possible D gene (5 bases). CDR1 SQVTM and CDR2 ANQGSEA come from the germline V gene. The V end lost 5 bases, the J end lost 5 bases, and 12 bases lay between the germline ends. CDR3 size: 13 residues.

V gene TRBV7-2 combines with J gene TRBJ2-7; D is uncertain. Trimming shortened V by 6 bases and J by 7 bases, and 13 bases separated the two germline ends. CDR3 length: 12 residues. CDR1 is SGHTA and CDR2 is FQGNSA in the germline V gene. CDR3 coding DNA: TGTGCCAGCAGTACGGCCCTGAATGAGCAGTACTTC. It codes for CASSTALNEQYF.

The chain links TRBV20-1 to TRBJ1-6, with TRBD1 as a possible D gene (5 bases). Looked up from germline, CDR1 is DFQATT and CDR2 is SNEGSKA (reference sequence). The CDR3 contains 14 residues. The germline V and J ends were trimmed by 6 bases and 0 bases, with 9 bases remaining between them. For the CDR3, the DNA is TGCAGTGCGAGACAGAGCTCCTATAATTCACCCCTCCACTTT. The encoded protein is CSARQSSYNSPLHF.

The table lists this clonotype with a few counts. The chain uses TRBV20-1 and TRBJ2-7; D ambiguous. Deletions cut 3 bases from V and 3 bases from J, with 12 bases between. The germline gives CDR1 DFQATT, CDR2 SNEGSKA (reference sequence). The CDR3 has 13 residues. In DNA form, the CDR3 reads TGCAGTGCTAGGGACCACGCACACTACGAGCAGTACTTC. It specifies CSARDHAHYEQYF.

This clonotype has only a few counts. The chain uses TRBV11-1 and TRBJ2-4, with D hard to call. The V gene lost 1 base and the J gene lost 4 bases, with 14 bases spanning the gap. Germline V gene data show CDR1 as SGHAT and CDR2 as FQDESV (reference sequence). This CDR3 has 16 residues. CDR3 nucleotides: TGTGCCAGCAGCTTAGGAACACAATATTATAAAAACATTCAGTACTTC. Translating it yields CASSLGTQYYKNIQYF.

The J gene is TRBJ1-1, the V gene TRBV5-1, with a possible D match to TRBD1 (5 bases). Germline V gene lookup returns CDR1 SGHRS and CDR2 YFSETQ. Trimming stripped 4 bases from V and 3 bases from J, with 16 bases between. The CDR3 is made up of 15 amino acids. The CDR3 DNA reads TGCGCCAGCAGCGACCTGGGCAGGGACGACACTGAAGCTTTCTTT. It codes for CASSDLGRDDTEAFF. Looking up the rest from reference TRBV5-1 and TRBJ1-1 gives the full variable domain: KAGVTQTPRYLIKTRGQQVTLSCSPISGHRSVSWYQQTPGQGLQFLFEYFSETQRNKGNFPGRFSGRQFSNSRSEMNVSTLELGDSALYLCASSDLGRDDTEAFFGQGTRLTVV.

This clonotype was counted between two and nine times. This rearrangement joins TRBV4-2 to TRBJ2-3; the D is unclear. The ends were cut back, 4 bases at V and 6 bases at J, with 17 bases in the middle. The CDR3 has 15 residues. The germline gives CDR1 LGHNA, CDR2 YNFKEQ. CDR3 DNA: TGTGCCAGCAGCCCACCGGATGGCCATCCCGATACGCAGTATTTT. Translating gives CASSPPDGHPDTQYF.

The chain uses TRBV5-6 and TRBJ2-3; 8 nucleotides align to TRBD2. Germline assignment: CDR1 SGHDT and CDR2 YYEEEE. J gave up 8 bases and V 0 bases, and 8 bases lay outside the gene matches. The CDR3 contains 15 residues. CDR3: CASSLGGSGAGTQYF. The CDR3 bases are TGTGCCAGCAGCTTGGGGGGTAGCGGGGCCGGTACGCAGTATTTT.

This clonotype was recorded a few times. The V gene is TRBV20-1, the J gene TRBJ2-5; TRBD2 matches 7 bases. V lost 0 bases, J lost 5 bases, and 9 bases stayed unmatched. The CDR3 is 15 residues long. Germline V gene sequence: CDR1 DFQATT, CDR2 SNEGSKA (reference sequence). CDR3 in DNA: TGCAGTGCTAGAGATCCCGGACTGGGAGGGGAGACCCAGTACTTC. The encoded protein is CSARDPGLGGETQYF.

This chain uses TRBV7-2 with TRBJ2-7; tentative D call: TRBD2 (6 bases). Per germline, CDR1 SGHTA and CDR2 FQGNSA. This CDR3 spans 14 amino acids. V lost 4 bases, J lost 3 bases, and 13 bases lay in between. CDR3 in DNA: TGTGCCAGCAGCTCCCAGGCCGGGGGCTACGAGCAGTACTTC. Protein: CASSSQAGGYEQYF.